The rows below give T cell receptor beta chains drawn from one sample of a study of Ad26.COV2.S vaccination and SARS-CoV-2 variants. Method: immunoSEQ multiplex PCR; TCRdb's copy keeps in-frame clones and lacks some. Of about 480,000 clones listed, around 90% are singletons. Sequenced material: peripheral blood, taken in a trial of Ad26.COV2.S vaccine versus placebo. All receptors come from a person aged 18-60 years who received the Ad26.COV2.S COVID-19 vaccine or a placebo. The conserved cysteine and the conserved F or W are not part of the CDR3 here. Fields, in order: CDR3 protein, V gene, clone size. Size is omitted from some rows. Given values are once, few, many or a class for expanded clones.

CDR3aa: ASSRDSQNSPLH
v_gene: TRBV2
abundance: once

CDR3aa: AWRHQRHEAF
v_gene: TRBV30
abundance: once

CDR3aa: ASSVGAPGTGELF
v_gene: TRBV9
abundance: NA

CDR3aa: ASSFRTGGNYGYT
v_gene: TRBV27
abundance: NA

CDR3aa: PARDCRIEQF
v_gene: TRBV19
abundance: once

CDR3aa: ASSEVQLLSGNTIY
v_gene: TRBV6-1
abundance: NA

CDR3aa: ASSQRRQTFIYEQY
v_gene: TRBV13
abundance: NA

CDR3aa: ASSPTGSDTEAF
v_gene: TRBV18
abundance: NA

CDR3aa: ASRLNTEAF
v_gene: TRBV28
abundance: NA

CDR3aa: ASSSVRQGRSYEQY
v_gene: TRBV27
abundance: NA

CDR3aa: ASSYSRTSGFEQY
v_gene: TRBV6-2/TRBV6-3
abundance: NA

CDR3aa: ASRPARGSTGELF
v_gene: TRBV2
abundance: NA

CDR3aa: ASSERLAYEQY
v_gene: TRBV2
abundance: NA

CDR3aa: ASSTDRRRKTQY
v_gene: TRBV28
abundance: NA

CDR3aa: ASSYGLAGLGYEQY
v_gene: TRBV6-2/TRBV6-3
abundance: NA

CDR3aa: ASTEDRADTEAF
v_gene: TRBV28
abundance: NA

CDR3aa: ASSLFVGELF
v_gene: TRBV7-2
abundance: NA

CDR3aa: ASTIERRTAAYEQY
v_gene: TRBV28
abundance: NA